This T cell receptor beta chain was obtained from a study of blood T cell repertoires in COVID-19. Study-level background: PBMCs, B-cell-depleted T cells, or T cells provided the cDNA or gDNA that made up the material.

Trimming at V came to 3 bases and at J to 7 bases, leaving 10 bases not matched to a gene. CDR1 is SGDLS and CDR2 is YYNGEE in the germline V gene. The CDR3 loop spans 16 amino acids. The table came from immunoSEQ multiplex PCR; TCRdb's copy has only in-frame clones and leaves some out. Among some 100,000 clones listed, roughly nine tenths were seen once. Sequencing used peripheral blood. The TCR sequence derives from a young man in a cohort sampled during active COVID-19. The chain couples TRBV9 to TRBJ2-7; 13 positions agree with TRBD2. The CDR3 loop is CASSGVLAGGPWEQYF. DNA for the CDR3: TGTGCCAGCAGCGGAGTACTAGCGGGGGGGCCATGGGAGCAGTACTTC.